These 31 T cell receptor beta chains came from one sample sequenced in a study of blood T cell repertoires in COVID-19. Using immunoSEQ multiplex PCR, the repertoire was profiled, and TCRdb retains in-frame clones only, with some absent. The profile shows 140,000 or so clones, 85% to 90% of them singletons. Source material: peripheral blood. Every receptor here comes from a woman older than 75 with acute or convalescent COVID-19.

The V call is TRBV19, the J call TRBJ1-2; D remains ambiguous. V was cut by 4 bases and J by 8 bases, with 23 bases left in between. Looked up from germline, CDR1 is LNHDA and CDR2 is SQIVND (reference sequence). This CDR3 region has 16 residues. CDR3 sequence (DNA): TGTGCCAGTAGTAGAGCCCAACAGCTCGACGGGAGAGGCTACACCTTC. Encoded protein: CASSRAQQLDGRGYTF.

This rearrangement joins TRBV6-5 to TRBJ1-2, with 10 positions matching TRBD1. CDR3 length equals 13 residues. Germline V gene data show CDR1 as MNHEY and CDR2 as SVGAGI. V dropped 5 bases and J dropped 12; count of bases not matched to a gene: 9. CDR3 amino acids: CASSKGQGRENTF. The DNA for the CDR3 is TGTGCCAGCAGTAAGGGACAGGGGAGGGAAAACACCTTC.

The chain carries TRBV5-1 and TRBJ2-7, with TRBD1 matching over 9 bases. Unmatched junction bases numbered 8, after V lost 4 bases and J lost 6 bases. This CDR3 contains 14 residues. Germline V lookup: CDR1 SGHRS, CDR2 YFSETQ. CDR3 coding DNA: TGCGCCAGCAGCCCCGGGACAGGGATTTCCGAGCAGTACTTC. Protein sequence: CASSPGTGISEQYF.

The chain combines TRBV6-1 with TRBJ2-1; D remains unclear. Trimming removed 3 bases at V and 0 bases at J, with 9 bases between. Germline CDR1 MNHNS, CDR2 SASEGT. This CDR3 contains 15 residues. Written as DNA, the CDR3 is TGTGCCAGCAGTGATCGGGTGTCCTCCTACAATGAGCAGTTCTTC. Protein: CASSDRVSSYNEQFF.

The CDR3 region is CASSLSTRGNQPQHF. CDR3 DNA sequence: TGTGCCAGCAGTTTATCGACGAGGGGCAATCAGCCCCAGCATTTT. The genes are TRBV27 and TRBJ1-5; unclear D gene. The CDR3 runs 15 residues. Germline V gene data show CDR1 as MNHEY and CDR2 as SMNVEV (reference sequence). Trimming cost V 0 bases and J 2 bases, with 8 bases left between them.

Regarding this clone: This sample also contains other DNA sequences that code for the same CDR3. This chain connects TRBV9 to TRBJ1-1, with D uncertain. Germline V gene lookup returns CDR1 SGDLS and CDR2 YYNGEE. With 0 bases removed from V and 0 bases from J, the gap between germline ends came to 6 bases. CDR3 length equals 14 residues. This CDR3 reads CASSVAGMNTEAFF. The CDR3 DNA reads as TGTGCCAGCAGCGTAGCAGGCATGAACACTGAAGCTTTCTTT.

V is TRBV7-2 and J is TRBJ1-2, with TRBD1 identical over 10 bases. Unmatched junction bases numbered 7, after V lost 5 bases and J lost 10 bases. The CDR3 consists of 13 residues. In germline, CDR1 is SGHTA, CDR2 FQGNSA. The CDR3 loop reads CASSRYGTGAYTF. As DNA, the CDR3 is TGTGCCAGCAGCCGTTATGGGACAGGGGCCTACACCTTC. The complete variable domain, with remaining parts taken from reference TRBV7-2 and TRBJ1-2, reads GAGVSQSPSNKVTEKGKDVELRCDPISGHTALYWYRQSLGQGLEFLIYFQGNSAPDKSGLPSDRFSAERTGGSVSTLTIQRTQQEDSAVYLCASSRYGTGAYTFGSGTRLTVV.

This clone was recorded a few times. This rearrangement joins TRBV5-6 to TRBJ1-2; D is unclear. CDR1 is SGHDT, CDR2 YYEEEE, per germline. Trimming pared 2 bases from V and 11 bases from J, leaving 16 bases between. The CDR3 totals 13 residues. The CDR3 sequence is CASSFIRPAGYTF. The DNA for the CDR3 is TGTGCCAGCAGCTTCATTCGCCCCGCGGGGTACACCTTC.

The genes are TRBV6-6 and TRBJ1-4; a possible D gene is TRBD1 (6 bases). CDR1 MNHNY and CDR2 SVGAGI come from the germline V gene (reference sequence). V was pared by 7 bases and J by 4 bases, with 13 bases between. The CDR3 runs to 14 residues. The CDR3 DNA reads as TGTGCCAGCACCCTACAGGGAGTTAATGAAAAACTGTTTTTT. It specifies CASTLQGVNEKLFF.

This clone was recorded a few times. The chain is built from TRBV2 and TRBJ1-6; D is undetermined. Germline CDR1 is SNHLY and CDR2 is FYNNEI. This CDR3 region has 12 residues. The V end lost 8 bases, the J end lost 7 bases, and 9 bases lay between the germline ends. Here the CDR3 DNA reads TGTGCCAGCCATCGGAGAAATTCACCCCTCCACTTT. Amino acids: CASHRRNSPLHF.

The V call is TRBV7-8, the J call TRBJ1-1; possible D gene TRBD1, 6 bases. CDR1 is SGHVS, CDR2 FQNEAQ, per germline. The ends were cut back, 3 bases at V and 4 bases at J, with 21 bases in the middle. The CDR3 contains 17 residues. For the CDR3, the DNA is TGTGCCAGCAGCTTTGGGCCCAGGACAGTTGGGAGCACTGAAGCTTTCTTT. Protein sequence: CASSFGPRTVGSTEAFF.

This clone appeared a single time. The rearrangement joins TRBV7-5 to TRBJ1-5; TRBD1, the table's D call, lacks a check against the DNA. TRBV7-5 is a documented pseudogene. There are 14 residues in the CDR3. The CDR3 spells CARSWTDSNQPQHF. Here the CDR3 DNA reads TGTGCCAGAAGCTGGACAGATAGCAATCAGCCCCAGCATTTT.

The J gene is TRBJ2-4, the V gene TRBV6-5; D unclear. The CDR3 totals 14 residues. The germline gives CDR1 MNHEY, CDR2 SVGAGI. V lost 4 bases and J 0 bases, leaving 7 bases between the germline ends. The CDR3 spells CASSLVLAKNIQYF. The CDR3 DNA reads TGTGCCAGCAGTTTAGTGCTAGCCAAAAACATTCAGTACTTC.

This chain links TRBV5-1 with TRBJ2-3; 10 nucleotides align to TRBD2. Germline trimming cut 5 bases from V and 5 bases from J; bases unmatched to any gene: 11. CDR1 is SGHRS, CDR2 YFSETQ, per germline. The CDR3 has 16 amino acids. CDR3 sequence (DNA): TGCGCCAGCAGGAGGGATACTAGCGGGGTTGGAGATACGCAGTATTTT. Amino acid sequence: CASRRDTSGVGDTQYF.

The chain employs TRBV14 and TRBJ2-3, with 11 bases identical to TRBD2. J gave up 2 bases and V 0 bases, and 7 bases lay outside the gene matches. This CDR3 has 18 amino acids. The V gene's germline CDR1 is SGHDN and CDR2 FVKESK. The CDR3 spells CASSQDRLAGGLTDTQYF. The CDR3, as DNA: TGTGCCAGCAGCCAAGATAGGCTAGCGGGGGGACTCACAGATACGCAGTATTTT.

The CDR3 loop is CASSLFIREANYGYTF. Written as DNA, the CDR3 is TGTGCCAGCAGCTTATTCATCCGAGAGGCTAACTATGGCTACACCTTC. The chain couples TRBV7-3 to TRBJ1-2; D is uncertain. In germline, CDR1 is SGHTA, CDR2 FQGTGA. V was clipped by 2 bases and J by 0 bases, with 13 bases between them. CDR3 length equals 16 residues. Together with reference TRBV7-3 and TRBJ1-2, the CDR3 gives the full variable domain: GAGVSQTPSNKVTEKGKYVELRCDPISGHTALYWYRQSLGQGPEFLIYFQGTGAADDSGLPNDRFFAVRPEGSVSTLKIQRTERGDSAVYLCASSLFIREANYGYTFGSGTRLTVV.

In DNA, the CDR3 is TGTGCCAGCAGCCCCGACAGTAAAAACATTCAGTACTTC. This codes for CASSPDSKNIQYF. This sequence joins TRBV3-1 (or the pseudogene TRBV3-2) and TRBJ2-4, with D perhaps matching TRBD1 (5 bases). The germline gives CDR1 LGHDT, CDR2 YNNKEL (reference sequence). Deletions cut 4 bases from V and 4 bases from J, with 8 bases between. This CDR3 has 13 residues.

This rearrangement joins TRBV6-2 or TRBV6-3 to TRBJ1-2, with 8 positions matching TRBD1. This CDR3 has 12 residues. Germline trimming cut 1 base from V and 10 bases from J; bases unmatched to any gene: 2. CDR1 MNHEY and CDR2 SVGEGT come from the germline V gene. The CDR3 coding sequence is TGTGCCAGCAGTTACTTGGGACAGGCCTACACCTTC. Residues: CASSYLGQAYTF.

The chain carries TRBV7-9 and TRBJ1-2, with D possibly matching TRBD1 (6 bases). The germline V gene has CDR1 SEHNR and CDR2 FQNEAQ (reference sequence). Trimming shortened V by 5 bases and J by 4 bases, and 17 bases separated the two germline ends. The CDR3 extends over 15 amino acids. The CDR3 sequence is CASSRGQQGGYGYTF. CDR3 sequence (DNA): TGTGCCAGCAGCCGGGGACAACAGGGTGGCTATGGCTACACCTTC.

The V and J genes are TRBV19 and TRBJ2-2; perhaps TRBD2 as D (5 bases). Germline values: CDR1 LNHDA, CDR2 SQIVND (reference sequence). This CDR3 is built from 17 residues. The V end lost 5 bases, the J end lost 5 bases, and 21 bases lay between the germline ends. The CDR3 DNA follows: TGTGCCAGTAGTGGAGGAAGGTGGCAGGTACCTACCGGGGAGCTGTTTTTT. Protein: CASSGGRWQVPTGELFF.

This chain uses TRBV18 with TRBJ2-5, with 10 positions matching TRBD1. The CDR3 is 14 amino acids. Looked up from germline, CDR1 is KGHSH and CDR2 is LQKENI. J lost 5 bases, V lost 5 bases, and 5 bases had no gene match. CDR3 sequence: CASSSGQGYETQYF. CDR3 DNA sequence: TGTGCCAGCTCATCGGGACAGGGGTATGAGACCCAGTACTTC.

The chain joins TRBV19 to TRBJ1-1, with 8 bases that match TRBD1. Germline-derived CDR1 and CDR2 are LNHDA and SQIVND (reference sequence). The CDR3 is 15 amino acids. The trim removed 8 bases at V and 0 bases at J, leaving 8 bases unmatched. The CDR3 nucleotides are TGTGCCAGTCGGGGGGACAGGAGTATGAACACTGAAGCTTTCTTT. Protein: CASRGDRSMNTEAFF.

The chain links TRBV6-5 to TRBJ2-1, with TRBD1 as a possible D gene (6 bases). The germline CDR1 and CDR2 sequences are MNHEY and SVGAGI. With 0 bases removed from V and 7 bases from J, the gap between germline ends came to 16 bases. The CDR3 runs to 16 residues. The CDR3 protein is CASSYSNGGSGNEQFF. The DNA of the CDR3 is TGTGCCAGCAGTTACTCCAATGGGGGCTCAGGGAATGAGCAGTTCTTC.

The chain uses TRBV4-2 and TRBJ2-3; no firm D call. There are 12 residues in the CDR3. V lost 3 bases and J lost 4, with 5 bases in between. Germline lookup yields CDR1 LGHNA and CDR2 YNFKEQ. The CDR3 sequence: CASSHFADTQYF. CDR3 bases: TGTGCCAGCAGCCACTTCGCAGATACGCAGTATTTT.

V and J are TRBV5-1 and TRBJ1-1, with D possibly TRBD1 on 6 matching bases. Germline V gene data show CDR1 as SGHRS and CDR2 as YFSETQ. The CDR3 consists of 15 residues. V lost 3 bases and J lost 0, with 12 bases in between. This chain's CDR3 is CASSSQTGMNTEAFF. The CDR3 nucleotides are TGCGCCAGCAGCTCCCAGACAGGAATGAACACTGAAGCTTTCTTT.

V gene TRBV5-5 combines with J gene TRBJ1-1; D unclear. This CDR3 spans 14 amino acids. The ends were cut back, 0 bases at V and 1 base at J, with 7 bases in the middle. Germline V gives CDR1 SGHKS, CDR2 YYEKEE (reference sequence). The DNA of the CDR3 is TGTGCCAGCAGCTTGGTTGGCCCGAACACTGAAGCTTTCTTT. This encodes CASSLVGPNTEAFF. The whole variable domain, remainder taken from reference TRBV5-5 and TRBJ1-1, is DAGVTQSPTHLIKTRGQQVTLRCSPISGHKSVSWYQQVLGQGPQFIFQYYEKEERGRGNFPDRFSARQFPNYSSELNVNALLLGDSALYLCASSLVGPNTEAFFGQGTRLTVV.

J is TRBJ2-7 and V is TRBV4-1; 9 bases map to TRBD1. V shed 3 bases and J 4 bases; nucleotides not matched to a gene: 7. Germline loops: CDR1 MGHRA, CDR2 YSYEKL. The CDR3 has 15 amino acids. The CDR3 protein is CASSHLGQGAYEQYF. CDR3 sequence (DNA): TGCGCCAGCAGCCACTTGGGACAGGGCGCTTACGAGCAGTACTTC.

This chain connects TRBV6-5 to TRBJ2-7; D uncertain. The CDR3 length is 11 residues. Germline V CDR1 and CDR2: MNHEY, SVGAGI. V was shortened by 2 bases and J by 11 bases, with 10 bases between the two germline ends. The CDR3 loop is CASSYVPREYF. In DNA, the CDR3 is TGTGCCAGCAGTTACGTCCCACGGGAGTACTTC.

The V gene is TRBV19, the J gene TRBJ2-3; 8 positions match TRBD1. V shed 4 bases, J shed 2 bases, and the junction held 8 bases outside the gene matches. The CDR3 has 16 residues. Germline V lookup: CDR1 LNHDA, CDR2 SQIVND (reference sequence). The CDR3 spells CASSSPQGANTDTQYF. As DNA, the CDR3 is TGTGCCAGTAGTAGCCCCCAGGGGGCAAACACAGATACGCAGTATTTT.

The chain combines TRBV6-5 with TRBJ1-2; D gene uncertain. Looked up from germline, CDR1 is MNHEY and CDR2 is SVGAGI. Trimming cost V 6 bases and J 2 bases, with 10 bases left between them. CDR3 size: 13 residues. The CDR3 coding sequence is TGTGCCAGCAGCCTCGACATCAACTATGGCTACACCTTC. Translating it yields CASSLDINYGYTF.

The chain combines TRBV7-9 with TRBJ2-2; TRBD2 matches 8 bases. CDR1 is SEHNR, CDR2 FQNEAQ, per germline (reference sequence). V was clipped by 5 bases and J by 7 bases; unmatched bases: 12. The CDR3 length is 16 residues. The CDR3 DNA reads as TGTGCCAGCAGCACTGGGACTAGAGGGACTCTCGGGGAGCTGTTTTTT. Translation gives CASSTGTRGTLGELFF.